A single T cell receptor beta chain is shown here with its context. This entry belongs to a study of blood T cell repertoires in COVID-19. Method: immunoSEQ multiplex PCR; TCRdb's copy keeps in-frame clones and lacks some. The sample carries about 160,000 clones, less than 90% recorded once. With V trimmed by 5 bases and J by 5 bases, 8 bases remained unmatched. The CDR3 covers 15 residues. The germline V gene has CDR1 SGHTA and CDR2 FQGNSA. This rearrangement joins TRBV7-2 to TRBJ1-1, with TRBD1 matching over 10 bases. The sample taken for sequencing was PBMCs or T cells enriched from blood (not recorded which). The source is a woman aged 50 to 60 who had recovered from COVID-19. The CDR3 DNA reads TGTGCCAGCAGCACACAACCGGGACAGGGGACTGAAGCTTTCTTT. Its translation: CASSTQPGQGTEAFF.